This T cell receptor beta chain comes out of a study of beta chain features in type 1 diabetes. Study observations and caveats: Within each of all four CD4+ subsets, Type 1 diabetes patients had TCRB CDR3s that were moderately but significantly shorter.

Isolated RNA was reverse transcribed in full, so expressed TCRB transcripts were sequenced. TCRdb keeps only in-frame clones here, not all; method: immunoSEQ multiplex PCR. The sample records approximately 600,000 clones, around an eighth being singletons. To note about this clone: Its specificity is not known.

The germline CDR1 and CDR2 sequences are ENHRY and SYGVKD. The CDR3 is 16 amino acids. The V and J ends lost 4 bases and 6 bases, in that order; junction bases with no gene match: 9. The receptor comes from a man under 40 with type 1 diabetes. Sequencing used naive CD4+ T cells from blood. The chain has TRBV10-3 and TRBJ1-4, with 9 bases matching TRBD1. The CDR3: CAISAKLQGADEKLFF. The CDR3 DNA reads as TGTGCCATCAGTGCGAAACTACAGGGGGCAGATGAAAAACTGTTTTTT.